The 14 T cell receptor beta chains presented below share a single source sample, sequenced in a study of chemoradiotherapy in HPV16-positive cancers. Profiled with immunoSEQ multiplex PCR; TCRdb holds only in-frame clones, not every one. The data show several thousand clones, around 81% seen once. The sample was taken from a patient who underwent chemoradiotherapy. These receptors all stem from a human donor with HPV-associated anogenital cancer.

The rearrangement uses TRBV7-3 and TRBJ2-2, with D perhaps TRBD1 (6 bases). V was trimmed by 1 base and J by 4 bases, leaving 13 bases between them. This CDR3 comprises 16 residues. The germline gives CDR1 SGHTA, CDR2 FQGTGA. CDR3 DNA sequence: TGTGCCAGCAGCTTAATAAGGAGAGGGGGCACCGGGGAGCTGTTTTTT. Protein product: CASSLIRRGGTGELFF.

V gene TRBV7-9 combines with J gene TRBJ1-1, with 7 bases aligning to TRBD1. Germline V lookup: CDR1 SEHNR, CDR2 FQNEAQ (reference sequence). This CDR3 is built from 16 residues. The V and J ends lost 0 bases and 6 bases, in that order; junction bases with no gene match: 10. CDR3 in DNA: TGTGCCAGCAGCTTAGCGAGTGAGGGGGCGAGGGCTGAAGCTTTCTTT. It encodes CASSLASEGARAEAFF. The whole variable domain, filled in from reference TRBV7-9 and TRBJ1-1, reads DTGVSQNPRHKITKRGQNVTFRCDPISEHNRLYWYRQTLGQGPEFLTYFQNEAQLEKSRLLSDRFSAERPKGSFSTLEIQRTEQGDSAMYLCASSLASEGARAEAFFGQGTRLTVV.

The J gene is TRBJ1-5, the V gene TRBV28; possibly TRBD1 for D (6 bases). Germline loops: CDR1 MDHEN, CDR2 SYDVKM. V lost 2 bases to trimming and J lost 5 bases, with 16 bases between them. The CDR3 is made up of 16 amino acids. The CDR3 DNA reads TGTGCCAGCAGTTTAAAGGGGGACCCCAGGGATCAGCCCCAGCATTTT. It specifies CASSLKGDPRDQPQHF.

The CDR3 DNA is TGTGCCAGCAGCGCCACTAGCTTTCGCGAGCAGTACTTC. Protein sequence: CASSATSFREQYF. This rearrangement joins TRBV5-6 to TRBJ2-7; maybe TRBD2 (6 bases). The CDR3 contains 13 residues. From germline, CDR1 is SGHDT and CDR2 YYEEEE. Trimming took 4 bases from V and 6 from J, leaving 14 bases between them.

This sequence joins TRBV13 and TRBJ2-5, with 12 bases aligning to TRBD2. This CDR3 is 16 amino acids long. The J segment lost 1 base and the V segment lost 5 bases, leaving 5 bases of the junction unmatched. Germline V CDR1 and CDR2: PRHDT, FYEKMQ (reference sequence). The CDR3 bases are TGTGCCAGCAGCACTCGACTAGCGGGGGCCCAAGAGACCCAGTACTTC. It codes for CASSTRLAGAQETQYF.

The CDR3 protein is CASSPISGNTIYF. The CDR3 DNA is TGCGCCAGCAGCCCCATTTCTGGAAACACCATATATTTT. The chain has TRBV5-1 and TRBJ1-3; D not resolved. This CDR3 has 13 amino acids. V lost 4 bases to trimming and J lost 1 base, with 6 bases between them. In germline, CDR1 is SGHRS, CDR2 YFSETQ. The complete variable domain, with remaining parts taken from reference TRBV5-1 and TRBJ1-3, reads KAGVTQTPRYLIKTRGQQVTLSCSPISGHRSVSWYQQTPGQGLQFLFEYFSETQRNKGNFPGRFSGRQFSNSRSEMNVSTLELGDSALYLCASSPISGNTIYFGEGSWLTVV.

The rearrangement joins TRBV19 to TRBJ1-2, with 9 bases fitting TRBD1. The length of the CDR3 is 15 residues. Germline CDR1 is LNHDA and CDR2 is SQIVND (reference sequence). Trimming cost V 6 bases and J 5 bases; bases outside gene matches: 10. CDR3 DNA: TGTGCCAGTAGAGAACCGGGACAGGGAGTTTATGGCTACACCTTC. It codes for CASREPGQGVYGYTF.

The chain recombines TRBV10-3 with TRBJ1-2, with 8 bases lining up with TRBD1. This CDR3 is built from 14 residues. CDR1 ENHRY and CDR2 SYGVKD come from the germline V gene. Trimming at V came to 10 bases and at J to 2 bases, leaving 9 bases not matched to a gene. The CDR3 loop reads CATIPTGDNYGYTF. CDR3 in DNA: TGTGCCACCATACCGACAGGGGACAACTATGGCTACACCTTC.

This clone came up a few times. As DNA, the CDR3 is TGCGCCAGCAGCCCCGGGACAAAAAGCTCCTACGAGCAGTACTTC. It is translated as CASSPGTKSSYEQYF. The V call is TRBV5-1, the J call TRBJ2-7; D is perhaps TRBD1 (6 bases). The germline V gene has CDR1 SGHRS and CDR2 YFSETQ. Trimming stripped 4 bases from V and 0 bases from J, with 14 bases between. This CDR3 is 15 amino acids long.

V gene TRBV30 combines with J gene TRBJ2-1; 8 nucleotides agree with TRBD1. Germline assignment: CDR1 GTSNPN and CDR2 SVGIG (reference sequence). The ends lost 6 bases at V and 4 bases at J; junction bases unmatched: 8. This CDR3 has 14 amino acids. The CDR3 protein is CACSQGGGYNEQFF. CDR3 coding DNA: TGTGCCTGCTCACAGGGGGGAGGATACAATGAGCAGTTCTTC.

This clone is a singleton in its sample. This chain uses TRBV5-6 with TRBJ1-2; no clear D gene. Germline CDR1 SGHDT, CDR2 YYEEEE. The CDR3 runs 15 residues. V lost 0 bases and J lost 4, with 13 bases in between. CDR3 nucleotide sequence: TGTGCCAGCAGCTTGGCTCTGACGCAGGCCTATGGCTACACCTTC. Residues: CASSLALTQAYGYTF.

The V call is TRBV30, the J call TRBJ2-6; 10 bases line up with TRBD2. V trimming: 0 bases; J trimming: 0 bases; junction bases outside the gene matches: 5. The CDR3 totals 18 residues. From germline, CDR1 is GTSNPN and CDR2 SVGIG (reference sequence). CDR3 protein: CAWSVPSGGISGANVLTF. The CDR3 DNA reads TGTGCCTGGAGTGTACCTAGCGGGGGCATCTCTGGGGCCAACGTCCTGACTTTC.

Written as DNA, the CDR3 is TGTGCCAGCAGCTTTGGGCAGAGGCAAGAGACCCAGTACTTC. Translated: CASSFGQRQETQYF. The V gene is TRBV5-5, the J gene TRBJ2-5; no clear D. Germline CDR1 reads SGHKS; CDR2 reads YYEKEE (reference sequence). Trimming removed 2 bases from V and 2 bases from J, with 10 bases in between. The CDR3 totals 14 residues.

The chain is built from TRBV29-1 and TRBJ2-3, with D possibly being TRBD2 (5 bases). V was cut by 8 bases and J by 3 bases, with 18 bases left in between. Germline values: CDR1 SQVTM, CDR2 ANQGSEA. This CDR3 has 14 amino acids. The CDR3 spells CSLKAAVGTDTQYF. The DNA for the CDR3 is TGCAGCTTAAAGGCAGCGGTAGGGACAGATACGCAGTATTTT.